One sample yielded the 21 T cell receptor beta chains listed below, sequenced in a study of cytomegalovirus exposure and HLA in healthy donors. Primers: 60 Vbeta forward and 13 Jbeta reverse. Only in-frame clones appear in the TCRdb table, and some are missing; sequencing was by immunoSEQ multiplex PCR. The sample has roughly 280,000 clones; about 75% are singletons. Specimen: PBMCs. The receptors originated from a female donor in good health and CMV-seronegative.

The rearrangement joins TRBV2 to TRBJ2-7; weak D call: TRBD1 (6 bases). The CDR3 consists of 13 residues. CDR1 is SNHLY, CDR2 FYNNEI, per germline. Trimming stripped 5 bases from V and 3 bases from J, with 11 bases between. The CDR3 here is CASSTGRFYEQYF. The DNA of the CDR3 is TGTGCCAGCAGTACAGGGAGATTCTACGAGCAGTACTTC.

The chain links TRBV5-1 to TRBJ2-5, with D possibly TRBD1 on 8 matching bases. This CDR3 spans 16 amino acids. Between the trimmed V and J ends, which lost 4 bases and 5 bases, there was a span of 21 bases. CDR1 is SGHRS and CDR2 is YFSETQ in the germline V gene. DNA for the CDR3: TGCGCCAGCAGCCCCCAACTCGGACAGGGAGGGGAGACCCAGTACTTC. Translating it yields CASSPQLGQGGETQYF.

This clone was observed a single time. V is TRBV9 and J is TRBJ2-7; D call uncertain. The germline V gene encodes CDR1 SGDLS and CDR2 YYNGEE. This CDR3 comprises 14 residues. V lost 4 bases and J 2 bases, leaving 13 bases between the germline ends. Here the CDR3 reads CASSIDSVTYEQYF. Written as DNA, the CDR3 is TGTGCCAGCAGCATCGACTCGGTCACCTACGAGCAGTACTTC.

This CDR3 is CASSGLGGYGYTF. The CDR3 coding sequence is TGTGCCAGCAGTGGGCTGGGGGGGTATGGCTACACCTTC. The gene calls are TRBV6-5 and TRBJ1-2, with D tentatively TRBD1 (5 bases). The CDR3 runs 13 residues. Trimming shortened V by 5 bases and J by 5 bases, and 12 bases separated the two germline ends. CDR1 is MNHEY, CDR2 SVGAGI, per germline.

The genes are TRBV28 and TRBJ1-5; the D gene is possibly TRBD1 (5 bases). V was cut by 5 bases and J by 2 bases, with 22 bases left in between. The CDR3 sequence is 18 residues long. Germline CDR1 and CDR2: MDHEN and SYDVKM. For the CDR3, the DNA is TGTGCCAGCAGTAAGGGTGGCAGGGTGGTGATTGGCAATCAGCCCCAGCATTTT. It encodes CASSKGGRVVIGNQPQHF.

The rearrangement links TRBV11-3 to TRBJ2-7; 7 nucleotides match TRBD2. The CDR3 is 16 amino acids. V shed 5 bases and J 7 bases; nucleotides not matched to a gene: 17. Germline V CDR1 and CDR2: SGHNT, YENEEA. CDR3 nucleotide sequence: TGTGCCAGCAGCGCCCAGACTAGCCGGTCATCTTGGGAGCAGTACTTC. Translating it yields CASSAQTSRSSWEQYF.

The rearrangement joins TRBV7-8 to TRBJ2-1, with unresolved D. Germline V gene lookup returns CDR1 SGHVS and CDR2 FQNEAQ. The V and J ends lost 3 bases and 0 bases respectively, with 12 bases between them. The CDR3 loop spans 16 amino acids. The CDR3 loop reads CASSLQSTSSYNEQFF. CDR3 sequence (DNA): TGTGCCAGCAGCTTGCAATCTACGAGCTCCTACAATGAGCAGTTCTTC. Drawing the rest from reference TRBV7-8 and TRBJ2-1, the complete variable domain is GAGVSQSPRYKVAKRGQDVALRCDPISGHVSLFWYQQALGQGPEFLTYFQNEAQLDKSGLPSDRFFAERPEGSVSTLKIQRTQQEDSAVYLCASSLQSTSSYNEQFFGPGTRLTVL.

J is TRBJ1-4 and V is TRBV5-1, with 9 bases fitting TRBD1. This CDR3 contains 15 residues. Germline V gives CDR1 SGHRS, CDR2 YFSETQ. The junction had 8 bases not matched to a gene; V was cut back by 4 bases and J by 7 bases. CDR3 loop: CASSGGDRAGEKLFF. The CDR3 nucleotides read TGCGCCAGCAGCGGAGGGGACAGGGCGGGTGAAAAACTGTTTTTT.

The chain joins TRBV19 to TRBJ2-3; D call uncertain. Germline V gives CDR1 LNHDA, CDR2 SQIVND (reference sequence). The V end lost 3 bases, the J end lost 3 bases, and 13 bases lay between the germline ends. CDR3 length equals 15 residues. The CDR3: CASSINLGLTDTQYF. The CDR3 coding sequence is TGTGCCAGTAGTATCAACCTCGGGTTAACAGATACGCAGTATTTT.

This chain links TRBV5-4 with TRBJ2-2; 12 bases line up with TRBD2. The V segment lost 3 bases and the J segment 4 bases; nucleotides outside the gene matches: 7. Per the germline V gene, CDR1 is SGHNT and CDR2 is YYREEE (reference sequence). The CDR3 consists of 17 residues. The CDR3 reads CASSSRLAGVFTGELFF. The CDR3 region has the DNA TGTGCCAGCAGCTCCAGACTAGCGGGAGTCTTCACCGGGGAGCTGTTTTTT.

This clone turned up a few times. The chain carries TRBV9 and TRBJ2-7; no clear D. Trimming removed 3 bases at V and 3 bases at J, with 16 bases between. The germline V gene encodes CDR1 SGDLS and CDR2 YYNGEE. There are 15 residues in the CDR3. CDR3 loop: CASSGLGSNSYEQYF. Written as DNA, the CDR3 is TGTGCCAGCAGCGGCCTGGGTTCCAACAGCTACGAGCAGTACTTC.

This chain connects TRBV5-1 to TRBJ2-1; TRBD2 might be the D (5 bases). CDR1 is SGHRS, CDR2 YFSETQ, per germline. The CDR3 covers 17 residues. Trimming left V 0 bases short and J 0 bases short, with 13 bases between. This chain's CDR3 is CASSLDSRRSSYNEQFF. CDR3 bases: TGCGCCAGCAGCTTGGATTCGCGGAGGAGCTCCTACAATGAGCAGTTCTTC.

The gene calls are TRBV25-1 and TRBJ2-1; 13 bases map to TRBD2. This CDR3 comprises 14 residues. The V segment lost 10 bases and the J segment 5 bases; nucleotides outside the gene matches: 5. Germline values: CDR1 MGHDK, CDR2 SYGVNS. The CDR3 DNA reads TGTGCCACCAGACTAGCGGGAGGAGACAATGAGCAGTTCTTC. It encodes CATRLAGGDNEQFF. Filled out from reference TRBV25-1 and TRBJ2-1, the complete variable domain reads EADIYQTPRYLVIGTGKKITLECSQTMGHDKMYWYQQDPGMELHLIHYSYGVNSTEKGDLSSESTVSRIRTEHFPLTLESARPSHTSQYLCATRLAGGDNEQFFGPGTRLTVL.

The rearrangement uses TRBV4-2 and TRBJ2-1; 8 bases agree with TRBD2. Trimming cost V 2 bases and J 2 bases; bases outside gene matches: 8. The length of the CDR3 is 17 residues. Germline V lookup: CDR1 LGHNA, CDR2 YNFKEQ. In DNA, the CDR3 is TGTGCCAGCAGCCAATACGACCCGGGACTAGCCTACAATGAGCAGTTCTTC. Its protein is CASSQYDPGLAYNEQFF.

This clone was counted a few times. Since no conserved phenylalanine or tryptophan closes the CDR3, a read error is the likely cause. The DNA is omitted, as the CDR3 cannot be located on it reliably, and the CDR3 follows TCRdb's listing. The chain has TRBV20-1 and TRBJ1-1; the table's D call of TRBD1 was not tested on the DNA. Ends included, the CDR3 has 8 residues. CDR1 and CDR2 from the germline V gene are DFQATT and SNEGSKA (reference sequence). The CDR3 protein is CSANRQSL.

The rearrangement uses TRBV6-1 and TRBJ2-7; 8 bases match TRBD1. This CDR3 comprises 15 residues. CDR1 and CDR2 (germline): MNHNS, SASEGT. With 6 bases clipped from V and 5 bases from J, the junction kept 12 bases outside the gene matches. CDR3 amino acids: CASRPSDRGRDEQYF. CDR3 coding DNA: TGTGCCAGCAGACCCTCAGACAGGGGACGCGACGAGCAGTACTTC.

The V and J genes are TRBV7-9 and TRBJ2-2; 8 positions agree with TRBD2. J gave up 2 bases and V 5 bases, and 7 bases lay outside the gene matches. The CDR3 runs to 16 residues. Germline values: CDR1 SEHNR, CDR2 FQNEAQ (reference sequence). This CDR3 is CASSPQREFNTGELFF. DNA of the CDR3: TGTGCCAGCAGCCCTCAGCGGGAGTTCAACACCGGGGAGCTGTTTTTT. The full variable domain, completed using reference TRBV7-9 and TRBJ2-2, is DTGVSQNPRHKITKRGQNVTFRCDPISEHNRLYWYRQTLGQGPEFLTYFQNEAQLEKSRLLSDRFSAERPKGSFSTLEIQRTEQGDSAMYLCASSPQREFNTGELFFGEGSRLTVL.

The gene calls are TRBV11-2 and TRBJ1-1; 8 bases agree with TRBD1. CDR1 is SGHAT, CDR2 FQNNGV, per germline. Germline trimming cut 5 bases from V and 11 bases from J; bases unmatched to any gene: 7. The CDR3 has 12 amino acids. The CDR3, as DNA: TGTGCCAGCAGCGGCAGGACAGGGAATGCTTTCTTT. Protein product: CASSGRTGNAFF.

V gene TRBV25-1 combines with J gene TRBJ2-7; D may be TRBD1 (6 bases). V shed 4 bases and J shed 3 bases, with 13 bases lying between them. The length of the CDR3 is 14 residues. The germline V gene encodes CDR1 MGHDK and CDR2 SYGVNS. DNA of the CDR3: TGTGCCAGCAGTGTGAGGGGGAGAGGCTACGAGCAGTACTTC. This gives the protein CASSVRGRGYEQYF.

The chain uses TRBV5-1 and TRBJ1-2; no reliable D call. Germline V CDR1 and CDR2: SGHRS, YFSETQ. The CDR3 runs to 13 residues. Trimming shortened V by 4 bases and J by 8 bases, and 15 bases separated the two germline ends. CDR3 loop: CASSPNIVGGYTF. As DNA, the CDR3 is TGCGCCAGCAGCCCAAACATAGTGGGCGGCTACACCTTC.

V gene TRBV2 combines with J gene TRBJ1-2; possibly TRBD1 for D (6 bases). This CDR3 contains 13 residues. Germline V gene sequence: CDR1 SNHLY, CDR2 FYNNEI. With 4 bases removed from V and 4 bases from J, the gap between germline ends came to 10 bases. This chain's CDR3 is CASSGGGRYGYTF. The CDR3 region has the DNA TGTGCCAGCAGTGGGGGGGGGCGCTATGGCTACACCTTC.